This TCR beta chain was recorded in a study of T-cell reconstitution after alpha-beta-depleted transplantation in children. The study, taken as a whole, reports: Among T cells one year after transplant, newly produced cells accounted for most counts and diversity. Certain patients had high TCRbeta diversity at day 60, and it came from recipient T cells and thymic progenitors that survived. Expanded graft clones, several hundred of them, were reportedly the source of alpha-beta T cells about two months after transplant.

As concerns this clonotype: The antigen is unknown.

The V gene end was trimmed by 1 base and the J gene end by 5 bases; junction bases not matched to a gene: 1. Germline V lookup: CDR1 SGHKS, CDR2 YYEKEE (reference sequence). This CDR3 is 14 amino acids long. Unique molecular identifiers were incorporated when the TCRbeta library was constructed. TCRdb analysed the PCR reads with MiXCR anew, one entry per CDR3 protein. The profile shows approximately 630,000 distinct CDR3 sequences, about an eighth of them singletons. The sequenced sample was PBMCs, obtained before TCRalphabeta/CD19-depleted stem cell transplant. The receptor was derived from a girl aged 2-10 years with congenital amegakaryocytic thrombocytopenia, due to receive a stem cell transplant. The chain uses TRBV5-5 and TRBJ1-5; TRBD1 aligns across 9 bases. The CDR3: CASSLTGGDQPQHF. CDR3 coding DNA: TGTGCCAGCAGCTTGACAGGGGGCGATCAGCCCCAGCATTTT.